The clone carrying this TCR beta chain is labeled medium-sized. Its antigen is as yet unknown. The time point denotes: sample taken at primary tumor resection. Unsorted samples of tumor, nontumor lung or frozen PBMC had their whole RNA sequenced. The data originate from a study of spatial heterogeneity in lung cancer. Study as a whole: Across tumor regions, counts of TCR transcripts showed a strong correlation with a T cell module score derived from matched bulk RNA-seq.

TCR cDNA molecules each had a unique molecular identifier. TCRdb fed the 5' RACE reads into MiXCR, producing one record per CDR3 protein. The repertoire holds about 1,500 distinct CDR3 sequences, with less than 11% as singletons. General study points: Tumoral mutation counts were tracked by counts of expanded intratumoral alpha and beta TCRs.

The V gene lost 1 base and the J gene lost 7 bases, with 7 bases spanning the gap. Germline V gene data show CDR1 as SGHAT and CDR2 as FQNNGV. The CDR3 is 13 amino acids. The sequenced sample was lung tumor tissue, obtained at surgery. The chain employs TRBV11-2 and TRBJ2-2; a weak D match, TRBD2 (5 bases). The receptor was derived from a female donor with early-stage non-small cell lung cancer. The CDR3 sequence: CASSLAGIGELFF. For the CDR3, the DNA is TGTGCCAGCAGCTTAGCGGGGATCGGGGAGCTGTTTTTT.